Each of the 29 T cell receptor beta chains below was sequenced from the same sample in a study of T cells in narcolepsy. TCRdb's copy holds only in-frame clones and misses some; the assay was immunoSEQ multiplex PCR. Of some 14,000 clones listed, 70% to 90% were seen once; the top ten hold 1.5% to 2%. The specimen sequenced was CD45RA- memory CD4+ T cells from PBMCs. These receptors originate from a human donor with narcolepsy.

The gene calls are TRBV6-1 and TRBJ2-5; D remains ambiguous. The tail of the sequence fits TRBJ2-7 better, so the J call may be wrong. The CDR3 covers 14 residues. Germline assignment: CDR1 MNHNS and CDR2 SASEGT. The CDR3 bases are TGTGCCAGCAGTGAATATGACTCGGCCTACGAGCAGTACTTC. Translated: CASSEYDSAYEQYF.

The rearrangement joins TRBV4-1 to TRBJ2-7; TRBD2 matches at 8 bases. The length of the CDR3 is 19 residues. Germline values: CDR1 MGHRA, CDR2 YSYEKL. Losses at the gene ends were 0 bases for V and 3 bases for J; bases not matched to a gene: 16. For the CDR3, the DNA is TGCGCCAGCAGCCAAGATTCGAGTAGCGGGGCCGCCGGGGACTACGAGCAGTACTTC. It is translated as CASSQDSSSGAAGDYEQYF.

In regard to this clone: Distinct nucleotide sequences in the sample also encode this CDR3. The gene calls are TRBV4-2 and TRBJ2-1; D remains unclear. CDR3 length: 13 residues. Germline-derived CDR1 and CDR2 are LGHNA and YNFKEQ. The germline V and J ends were trimmed by 0 bases and 10 bases, with 10 bases remaining between them. In nucleotides, the CDR3 is TGTGCCAGCAGCCAAGATCGACTCCGAGAGCAGTTCTTC. It translates to CASSQDRLREQFF.

V usage is TRBV18 and J usage is TRBJ1-4, with D unclear. V was clipped by 2 bases and J by 8 bases, with 12 bases between them. This CDR3 has 14 residues. CDR1 and CDR2 (germline): KGHSH, LQKENI. In DNA form, the CDR3 reads TGTGCCAGCTCACCATCTCAGGCCAAGGAAAAACTGTTTTTT. It codes for CASSPSQAKEKLFF.

The V and J genes are TRBV15 and TRBJ1-2; no clear D. The V gene's germline CDR1 is LNHNV and CDR2 YYDKDF (reference sequence). The CDR3 loop spans 14 amino acids. V was pared by 0 bases and J by 5 bases, with 10 bases between. The CDR3 bases are TGTGCCACCAGCAGAGATATTGGCAGATATGGCTACACCTTC. Its translation: CATSRDIGRYGYTF. Based on the CDR3 plus reference TRBV15 and TRBJ1-2, the full variable domain is DAMVIQNPRYQVTQFGKPVTLSCSQTLNHNVMYWYQQKSSQAPKLLFHYYDKDFNNEADTPDNFQSRRPNTSFCFLDIRSPGLGDTAMYLCATSRDIGRYGYTFGSGTRLTVV.

This chain joins TRBV28 and TRBJ1-5; the D gene is possibly TRBD1 (5 bases). The CDR3 spans 15 residues. The germline CDR1 and CDR2 sequences are MDHEN and SYDVKM. The V end was cut by 3 bases, the J end by 1 base, with 10 bases between. Here the CDR3 reads CASSFSRGSNQPQHF. The CDR3 nucleotides read TGTGCCAGCAGTTTTAGTAGGGGCAGCAATCAGCCCCAGCATTTT.

The rearrangement joins TRBV2 to TRBJ2-3, with 10 bases matching TRBD2. The germline CDR1 and CDR2 sequences are SNHLY and FYNNEI. The V gene end was trimmed by 6 bases and the J gene end by 5 bases; junction bases not matched to a gene: 5. The CDR3 contains 14 residues. CDR3 DNA: TGTGCCAGCAGCCCTAGCGGGAGAGGAGATACGCAGTATTTT. Its protein product is CASSPSGRGDTQYF.

The gene calls are TRBV7-7 and TRBJ2-3; possibly TRBD2 for D (6 bases). Germline V gene data show CDR1 as SSHAT and CDR2 as FNYEAQ (reference sequence). Deletions cut 5 bases from V and 0 bases from J, with 21 bases between. The CDR3 is made up of 18 amino acids. In DNA, the CDR3 is TGTGCCAGCAGCCCGGGACTGCCTGTGCCTGGCAGCACAGATACGCAGTATTTT. Residues: CASSPGLPVPGSTDTQYF.

The J gene is TRBJ1-5, the V gene TRBV27, with D perhaps TRBD1 (6 bases). CDR3 length equals 15 residues. Germline V lookup: CDR1 MNHEY, CDR2 SMNVEV (reference sequence). Trimming pared 5 bases from V and 2 bases from J, leaving 13 bases between. The CDR3 DNA is TGTGCCAGCAGTGAGGGGGGGTCAGGCAATCAGCCCCAGCATTTT. Its translation: CASSEGGSGNQPQHF.

The chain employs TRBV30 and TRBJ2-5; 10 bases line up with TRBD2. This CDR3 region has 14 residues. Germline V gene data show CDR1 as GTSNPN and CDR2 as SVGIG (reference sequence). J gave up 5 bases and V 3 bases, and 6 bases lay outside the gene matches. The CDR3: CAWSLGLAEETQYF. The CDR3 nucleotides are TGTGCCTGGAGCCTAGGACTAGCGGAGGAGACCCAGTACTTC.

This chain joins TRBV6-1 and TRBJ2-3, with a possible D match to TRBD2 (6 bases). Germline V gene sequence: CDR1 MNHNS, CDR2 SASEGT. The V end was cut by 5 bases, the J end by 7 bases, with 13 bases between. This CDR3 has 13 residues. The CDR3, as DNA: TGTGCCAGCAGTCCGCCGGGAGCCTATACGCAGTATTTT. Encoded protein: CASSPPGAYTQYF.

This clone was found once. The rearrangement uses TRBV11-2 and TRBJ2-5, with 9 bases identical to TRBD2. Germline V gene lookup returns CDR1 SGHAT and CDR2 FQNNGV. After removal of 1 base from V and 4 bases from J, the junction contained 10 bases not matched to a gene. There are 17 residues in the CDR3. CDR3 sequence: CASSLGLADLTRETQYF. The CDR3 DNA is TGTGCCAGCAGCTTAGGACTAGCGGACCTAACACGAGAGACCCAGTACTTC.

The chain employs TRBV19 and TRBJ2-7, with TRBD1 matching over 10 bases. V lost 4 bases to trimming and J lost 5 bases; unmatched junction nucleotides: 5. The germline gives CDR1 LNHDA, CDR2 SQIVND (reference sequence). The CDR3 contains 14 residues. Here the CDR3 DNA reads TGTGCCAGTAGTAAACCGGGACAGGGGAACGAGCAGTACTTC. This sequence encodes CASSKPGQGNEQYF. The full variable domain, with the rest looked up from reference TRBV19 and TRBJ2-7, is DGGITQSPKYLFRKEGQNVTLSCEQNLNHDAMYWYRQDPGQGLRLIYYSQIVNDFQKGDIAEGYSVSREKKESFPLTVTSAQKNPTAFYLCASSKPGQGNEQYFGPGTRLTVT.

The gene calls are TRBV19 and TRBJ1-2; D is unresolved. V was shortened by 3 bases and J by 3 bases, with 14 bases between the two germline ends. In germline, CDR1 is LNHDA, CDR2 SQIVND (reference sequence). The CDR3 consists of 15 residues. The DNA of the CDR3 is TGTGCCAGTAGTATGAGTCGGGTTGCTGACTATGGCTACACCTTC. It is translated as CASSMSRVADYGYTF. Together with reference TRBV19 and TRBJ1-2, the CDR3 gives the full variable domain: DGGITQSPKYLFRKEGQNVTLSCEQNLNHDAMYWYRQDPGQGLRLIYYSQIVNDFQKGDIAEGYSVSREKKESFPLTVTSAQKNPTAFYLCASSMSRVADYGYTFGSGTRLTVV.

CDR3 in amino acids: CASSPLSSGMGNEQFF. The DNA for the CDR3 is TGTGCCAGCAGCCCACTTTCGAGCGGGATGGGGAATGAGCAGTTCTTC. The rearrangement joins TRBV4-2 to TRBJ2-1; 7 bases are shared with TRBD2. The length of the CDR3 is 16 residues. The germline CDR1 and CDR2 sequences are LGHNA and YNFKEQ. V trimming: 4 bases; J trimming: 7 bases; junction bases outside the gene matches: 13.

The rearrangement links TRBV9 to TRBJ1-1; TRBD1 might be the D (5 bases). The CDR3 spans 14 residues. Germline CDR1 is SGDLS and CDR2 is YYNGEE. Trimming removed 3 bases from V and 3 bases from J, with 12 bases in between. CDR3 residues: CASSEDISYTEAFF. CDR3 DNA: TGTGCCAGCAGCGAGGACATATCGTACACTGAAGCTTTCTTT.

V is TRBV6-6 and J is TRBJ2-1, with 12 bases identical to TRBD2. The germline V gene encodes CDR1 MNHNY and CDR2 SVGAGI (reference sequence). V lost 6 bases to trimming and J lost 6 bases; unmatched junction nucleotides: 9. CDR3 length: 16 amino acids. As DNA, the CDR3 is TGTGCCAGCAGGCGGACTAGCGGGATTTCGGGCAATGAGCAGTTCTTC. Its translation: CASRRTSGISGNEQFF.

This chain uses TRBV18 with TRBJ2-5, with a tentative D call TRBD2 (5 bases). The ends were cut back, 2 bases at V and 5 bases at J, with 21 bases in the middle. CDR3 length: 17 residues. Germline loops: CDR1 KGHSH, CDR2 LQKENI. CDR3 sequence reads: CASSPGLTPNSGETQYF. The CDR3 bases are TGTGCCAGCTCACCAGGGCTAACACCCAACTCGGGGGAGACCCAGTACTTC.

This clone has a single count. V usage is TRBV30 and J usage is TRBJ1-6; a weak D match, TRBD1 (6 bases). CDR3 size: 14 residues. Trimming left V 7 bases short and J 8 bases short, with 18 bases between. Germline-derived CDR1 and CDR2 are GTSNPN and SVGIG (reference sequence). The CDR3 DNA reads as TGTGCCTATACAGGGTTGGGGCGTGATTCACCCCTCCACTTT. Protein: CAYTGLGRDSPLHF.

This clone was picked up one time. J is TRBJ1-2 and V is TRBV28, with TRBD1 as a possible D gene (5 bases). The germline V and J ends were trimmed by 5 bases and 3 bases, with 13 bases remaining between them. CDR1 MDHEN and CDR2 SYDVKM come from the germline V gene. There are 14 residues in the CDR3. This CDR3 is CASSLPGQYYGYTF. In nucleotides, the CDR3 is TGTGCCAGCAGTCTCCCCGGACAATACTATGGCTACACCTTC.

The genes are TRBV2 and TRBJ2-1; D might be TRBD1 (6 bases). The germline V gene encodes CDR1 SNHLY and CDR2 FYNNEI. V lost 2 bases to trimming and J lost 0 bases, with 8 bases between them. This CDR3 contains 15 residues. CDR3 coding DNA: TGTGCCAGCAGTGAATTAGGGGGCTCCTACAATGAGCAGTTCTTC. Translating gives CASSELGGSYNEQFF.

The rearrangement joins TRBV19 to TRBJ2-7; TRBD2 might be the D (5 bases). The CDR3 extends over 13 amino acids. Trimming took 7 bases from V and 3 from J, leaving 13 bases between them. CDR1 is LNHDA, CDR2 SQIVND, per germline (reference sequence). The CDR3 region has the DNA TGTGCCAGTACCTTCGGACGGGGCTACGAGCAGTACTTC. Encoded protein: CASTFGRGYEQYF. The whole variable domain, remainder taken from reference TRBV19 and TRBJ2-7, is DGGITQSPKYLFRKEGQNVTLSCEQNLNHDAMYWYRQDPGQGLRLIYYSQIVNDFQKGDIAEGYSVSREKKESFPLTVTSAQKNPTAFYLCASTFGRGYEQYFGPGTRLTVT.

The rearrangement joins TRBV5-5 to TRBJ2-2; 9 bases match TRBD1. The CDR3 contains 15 residues. Germline V gene lookup returns CDR1 SGHKS and CDR2 YYEKEE (reference sequence). After removal of 1 base from V and 5 bases from J, the junction contained 3 bases not matched to a gene. The DNA of the CDR3 is TGTGCCAGCAGCTTGACGGGACAGGGTACCGGGGAGCTGTTTTTT. It codes for CASSLTGQGTGELFF.

V and J are TRBV2 and TRBJ2-1; D may be TRBD2 (5 bases). Germline CDR1 reads SNHLY; CDR2 reads FYNNEI. Trimming cost V 6 bases and J 4 bases, with 22 bases left between them. The CDR3 is 17 amino acids. CDR3 protein: CASSPGLMWAIYNEQFF. The CDR3, as DNA: TGTGCCAGCAGCCCAGGACTTATGTGGGCTATATACAATGAGCAGTTCTTC.

This chain joins TRBV27 and TRBJ2-2; unclear D gene. Germline-derived CDR1 and CDR2 are MNHEY and SMNVEV (reference sequence). The CDR3 contains 16 residues. V lost 5 bases and J lost 1, with 14 bases in between. Here the CDR3 reads CASSRFFIGNTGELFF. CDR3 coding DNA: TGTGCCAGCAGTCGTTTCTTTATCGGGAACACCGGGGAGCTGTTTTTT.

This chain uses TRBV2 with TRBJ1-1; D uncertain. The CDR3 length is 13 residues. The germline CDR1 and CDR2 sequences are SNHLY and FYNNEI. V gave up 7 bases and J gave up 2 bases, with 11 bases separating them. CDR3 in DNA: TGTGCCAGCACCAGTTCACCTAACACTGAAGCTTTCTTT. Its protein is CASTSSPNTEAFF. Complete variable domain (other parts from reference TRBV2 and TRBJ1-1): EPEVTQTPSHQVTQMGQEVILRCVPISNHLYFYWYRQILGQKVEFLVSFYNNEISEKSEIFDDQFSVERPDGSNFTLKIRSTKLEDSAMYFCASTSSPNTEAFFGQGTRLTVV.

V is TRBV25-1 and J is TRBJ2-7; D is perhaps TRBD1 (5 bases). This CDR3 contains 14 residues. Germline CDR1 MGHDK, CDR2 SYGVNS. V lost 4 bases, J lost 3 bases, and 13 bases lay in between. The CDR3 nucleotides read TGTGCCAGCAGTGCGTCGGACACCTACTACGAGCAGTACTTC. It yields the protein CASSASDTYYEQYF.

J is TRBJ1-1 and V is TRBV28; maybe TRBD1 (6 bases). Germline V gene lookup returns CDR1 MDHEN and CDR2 SYDVKM. Deletions cut 5 bases from V and 6 bases from J, with 16 bases between. The CDR3 extends over 14 amino acids. The DNA of the CDR3 is TGTGCCAGCAGTAACCCGAGGGAGGGGGCTGAAGCTTTCTTT. Protein sequence: CASSNPREGAEAFF.

This chain links TRBV15 with TRBJ2-5, with D tentatively TRBD1 (6 bases). Germline V gene lookup returns CDR1 LNHNV and CDR2 YYDKDF (reference sequence). With 0 bases removed from V and 2 bases from J, the gap between germline ends came to 10 bases. The CDR3 is made up of 15 amino acids. The chain's CDR3 is CATSRDGQTQETQYF. DNA for the CDR3: TGTGCCACCAGCAGAGATGGACAGACACAAGAGACCCAGTACTTC.